This TCR beta chain was identified during a study of shared clonotypes between healthy human individuals. This CDR3 contains 15 residues. V gave up 2 bases and J gave up 1 base, with 12 bases separating them. Germline loops: CDR1 SGHTA, CDR2 FQGNSA. The assay was immunoSEQ multiplex PCR, and TCRdb's table has in-frame clones only and misses some. The sample includes around 990,000 clones, approximately 75% seen only once; the top ten take more than 0.85%. Sequenced material: memory CD4+ T cells from PBMCs. As for subset: CD45RA-negative fraction. The chain combines TRBV7-2 with TRBJ2-7; no clear D. This TCR was sampled from a man aged 18-30 years in good health. Some clones in this sample may be carry-over from other donors' samples. In DNA form, the CDR3 reads TGTGCCAGCAGCTTAATGGCTTCCATGTCCTACGAGCAGTACTTC. Translating gives CASSLMASMSYEQYF.